The rows below give T cell receptor beta chains drawn from one sample of a study of blood T cell repertoires in COVID-19. Produced via immunoSEQ multiplex PCR; TCRdb's table is partial and in-frame only. Of a few hundred thousand clones listed, 85% to 90% are singletons. Sequenced material: peripheral blood. Receptors were obtained from a woman aged 55-70 years with COVID-19, enrolled during active disease. The CDR3 runs from the conserved cysteine through the conserved F or W. Fields, in order: V gene, D gene, clone size, J gene, CDR3 DNA, CDR3 protein. The D gene is left open where the match is weak. Only some rows state a clone size, as once, few, many or a class for expanded clones.

TRBV4-3	TRBD1	-	TRBJ2-4	TGCGCCAGCAGCCAAGTCTCAGGGGGCTTTGCCAAAAACATTCAGTACTTC	CASSQVSGGFAKNIQYF
TRBV18	-	-	TRBJ2-1	TGTGCCAGCTCACCAGGACAAGAAAAAAGTAATGAGCAGTTCTTC	CASSPGQEKSNEQFF
TRBV15	-	-	TRBJ1-1	TGTGCCACCAGCAGAGAGTCCCCTTTTATACAGGGAAACACTGAAGCTTTCTTT	CATSRESPFIQGNTEAFF
TRBV6-5	TRBD1	once	TRBJ1-6	TGTGCCAGCAGTTACGCCAGGGGGCGATCACCCCTCCACTTT	CASSYARGRSPLHF
TRBV7-6	-	-	TRBJ2-1	TGTGCCAGCAGCCCTAATTCCTACAATGAGCAGTTCTTC	CASSPNSYNEQFF
TRBV4-3	TRBD1	-	TRBJ2-5	TGCGCCAGCAGCCAAACAGGGGGCCGAGAGACCCAGTACTTC	CASSQTGGRETQYF
TRBV11-3	TRBD1	-	TRBJ2-2	TGTGCCAGCAGCTTTGGGACAGGGGACACCGGGGAGCTGTTTTTT	CASSFGTGDTGELFF
TRBV11-2	-	-	TRBJ1-2	TGTGCCAGCAGCTTAGATTCAGGGTTGGACTATGGCTACACCTTC	CASSLDSGLDYGYTF
TRBV6-2/TRBV6-3	TRBD1	-	TRBJ1-5	TGTGCCAGCAGTCAGGGGGGAAGCAATCAGCCCCAGCATTTT	CASSQGGSNQPQHF
TRBV19	TRBD2	-	TRBJ2-3	TGTGCCAGTAGTCTTCGACTAGCGGGGGGTGGAATCACAGATACGCAGTATTTT	CASSLRLAGGGITDTQYF
TRBV5-8	TRBD2	-	TRBJ2-5	TGTGCCAGCAGCTTGCGGGGAGGGGTTGAGACCCAGTACTTC	CASSLRGGVETQYF
TRBV19	-	-	TRBJ1-2	TGTGCCAGTAGTCTCGACGACAGATTCTATGGCTACACCTTC	CASSLDDRFYGYTF
TRBV13	-	once	TRBJ1-2	TGTGCCAGCAGCTCATCCCTTGAGATCTATGGCTACACCTTC	CASSSSLEIYGYTF
TRBV7-9	TRBD1	-	TRBJ1-2	TGTGCCAGCAGCTTTTGGACAGGGGGAGGCGGCTACACCTTC	CASSFWTGGGGYTF
TRBV19	-	-	TRBJ1-2	TGTGCCAGTAGTATCGGGGAGCCCGAGCGGTATGGCTACACCTTC	CASSIGEPERYGYTF
TRBV18	-	-	TRBJ2-1	TGTGCCAGCTCAAAGGAGGACGGGAGCTCCTACAATGAGCAGTTCTTC	CASSKEDGSSYNEQFF
TRBV5-1	TRBD1	-	TRBJ1-1	TGCGCCAGCAGCTTAGGGGGCAGGGCCTCCACTGAAGCTTTCTTT	CASSLGGRASTEAFF
TRBV18	TRBD1	-	TRBJ1-1	TGTGCCAGCTCACCCCCGACAGGGGCCTCGAACACTGAAGCTTTCTTT	CASSPPTGASNTEAFF
TRBV21-1	-	-	TRBJ1-2	TGTGCCAGCACCAAAGGACAGGGGGGCAACTATGGCTACACCTTC	CASTKGQGGNYGYTF
TRBV6-5	-	-	TRBJ2-7	TGTGCCAGCAGAGGTCGGGAGGCAGGGGCCTACGAGCAGTACTTC	CASRGREAGAYEQYF
TRBV11-3	-	-	TRBJ1-4	TGTGCCAGCAGCTTAGAACATCTCAGGGGCGACGTTGAAAAACTGTTTTTT	CASSLEHLRGDVEKLFF
TRBV27	-	-	TRBJ1-4	TGTGCCAGCAGACCTGCGGGTCGGAATGAAAAACTGTTTTTT	CASRPAGRNEKLFF
TRBV11-2	TRBD1	-	TRBJ1-6	TGTGCCAGTCGGATCTCACCGGGACAGGGAAATAATTCACCCCTCCACTTT	CASRISPGQGNNSPLHF
TRBV5-1	TRBD1	-	TRBJ2-6	TGCGCCAGCAGACAGACAGGGGGCATAACCTCTGGGGCCAACGTCCTGACTTTC	CASRQTGGITSGANVLTF
TRBV18	-	once	TRBJ1-6	TGTGCCAGCTCACCATCGGGACTGAGAAATTCACCCCTCCACTTT	CASSPSGLRNSPLHF
TRBV6-5	-	few	TRBJ2-7	-	CASSTSLTAYEQYF
TRBV20-1	-	-	TRBJ2-7	TGCAGTGCTAGTTCCGAGCGGTACTCCTACGAGCAGTACTTC	CSASSERYSYEQYF
TRBV29-1	TRBD2	-	TRBJ2-7	TGCAGCGTTGAAGATGGCGGGGGTCGGGAGCAGTACTTC	CSVEDGGGREQYF
TRBV7-9	TRBD2	once	TRBJ2-3	TGTGCCAGCAGCTTATTTGGCGGGGGGGCCGTAGCAGATACGCAGTATTTT	CASSLFGGGAVADTQYF
TRBV27	-	-	TRBJ2-7	TGTGCCAGCAGTTTAAGCGATACAAGCTCCTACGAGCAGTACTTC	CASSLSDTSSYEQYF
TRBV4-3	TRBD1	once	TRBJ2-1	TGCGCCAGCAACACCGGGACAGGCTCCTACAATGAGCAGTTCTTC	CASNTGTGSYNEQFF
TRBV7-7	TRBD2	-	TRBJ2-1	TGTGCTAGCAGCCCGGGACTAGCGGGGACTTACAATGAGCAGTTCTTC	CASSPGLAGTYNEQFF
TRBV4-1	-	once	TRBJ2-1	TGCGCCAGCAGCCAGGCTGCGGGTCCGAGCTCCTACAATGAGCAGTTCTTC	CASSQAAGPSSYNEQFF
TRBV4-1	-	-	TRBJ1-5	TGCGCCAGCAGCCAAGATTGGTTGGAGGGTGGAAGTCAGCCCCAGCATTTT	CASSQDWLEGGSQPQHF
TRBV7-8	TRBD1	-	TRBJ1-6	TGTGCCAGCAGCTTAAACAGGGGTTATTCACCCCTCCACTTT	CASSLNRGYSPLHF
TRBV6-2/TRBV6-3	-	-	TRBJ2-2	TGTGCCAGCAGTACCAGGGACACCGGGGAGCTGTTTTTT	CASSTRDTGELFF
TRBV11-2	TRBD2	few	TRBJ2-1	TGTGCCAGCAGCTTACAGGCAACTAGCGGGGGCCATGAGCAGTTCTTC	CASSLQATSGGHEQFF
TRBV7-2	-	-	TRBJ1-4	TGTGCCAGCAGCTTAACCAGGGATTCGAAACTGTTTTTT	CASSLTRDSKLFF
TRBV9	-	-	TRBJ1-1	TGTGCCAGCAGCGTAGTTCAGACAGACACTGAAGCTTTCTTT	CASSVVQTDTEAFF
TRBV29-1	TRBD1	-	TRBJ2-1	TGCAGCGTCCGGGACAGGGCAGGGAATGAGCAGTTCTTC	CSVRDRAGNEQFF
TRBV12-3/TRBV12-4	TRBD1	-	TRBJ2-7	TGTGCCAGCAGACTGACAGGGCCGAGCGAGCAGTACTTC	CASRLTGPSEQYF
TRBV7-9	-	-	TRBJ1-3	TGTGCCAGCAGCTCCCGACAAGGCTCCCGCTCTGGAAACACCATATATTTT	CASSSRQGSRSGNTIYF
TRBV6-2/TRBV6-3	-	-	TRBJ1-5	TGTGCCAGCAGTTGGGGACAAAATAGCAATCAGCCCCAGCATTTT	CASSWGQNSNQPQHF
TRBV19	TRBD2	-	TRBJ2-1	TGTGCCAGTAGTATGATCGGGGGGGGCTCCTACAATGAGCAGTTCTTC	CASSMIGGGSYNEQFF
TRBV2	-	-	TRBJ2-1	TGTGCCGGACGGACTTACAATGAGCAGTTCTTC	CAGRTYNEQFF
TRBV9	TRBD1	-	TRBJ1-2	TGTGCCAGCAGCACTGAACCGGGACAGGGGGTTCCTTACACCTTC	CASSTEPGQGVPYTF
TRBV30	-	-	TRBJ1-2	TGTGCCTGGAGTGGGAATAGCATTGGCTACACCTTC	CAWSGNSIGYTF
TRBV21-1	-	-	TRBJ2-3	TGTGCCAGCAGCTCTCAACGGGTCTACTGCACAGATACGCAGTATTTT	CASSSQRVYCTDTQYF
TRBV6-1	TRBD1	-	TRBJ1-2	TGTGCCAGCAGTGAAGCCTGGGGGACAGGGGCGGGGTATGGCTACACCTTC	CASSEAWGTGAGYGYTF
TRBV9	-	-	TRBJ2-4	TGTGCCAGCAGCCCTAGTCGACGCCCGGTCGACATTCAGTACTTC	CASSPSRRPVDIQYF
TRBV25-1	-	-	TRBJ2-7	TGTGCCAGCAGTGATCGGACAGTCTCCACCTACGAGCAGTACTTC	CASSDRTVSTYEQYF
TRBV14	TRBD2	once	TRBJ2-7	TGTGCCAGCAGCCAAGAGGGAGGGAGCTCCTACGAGCAGTACTTC	CASSQEGGSSYEQYF
TRBV7-3	TRBD1	-	TRBJ1-2	TGTGCCAGCAGCACCCCGGGACAGGGGGCAGGGGGCTACACCTTC	CASSTPGQGAGGYTF
TRBV18	-	-	TRBJ1-2	TGTGCCAGCTCACCACTGGACAGTCCGGGCTATGGCTACACCTTC	CASSPLDSPGYGYTF
TRBV6-2/TRBV6-3	-	-	TRBJ2-2	TGTGCCAGCAGTAAAAGGACAGCGAACACCGGGGAGCTGTTTTTT	CASSKRTANTGELFF